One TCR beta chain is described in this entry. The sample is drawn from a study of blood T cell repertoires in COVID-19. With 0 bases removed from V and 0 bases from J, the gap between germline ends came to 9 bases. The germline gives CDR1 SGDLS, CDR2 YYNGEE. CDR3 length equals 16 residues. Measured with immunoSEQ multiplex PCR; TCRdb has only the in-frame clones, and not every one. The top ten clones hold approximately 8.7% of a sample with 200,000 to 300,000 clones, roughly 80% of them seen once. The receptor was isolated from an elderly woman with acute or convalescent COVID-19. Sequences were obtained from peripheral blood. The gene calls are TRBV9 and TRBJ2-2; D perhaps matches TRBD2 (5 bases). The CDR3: CASSVVALANTGELFF. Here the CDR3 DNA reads TGTGCCAGCAGCGTAGTCGCACTAGCGAACACCGGGGAGCTGTTTTTT.